This TCR beta chain originates from a study of cytomegalovirus exposure and HLA in healthy donors. The overall study: It was reported in a later analysis that the approximately 120 validation repertoires used the same platform as the approximately 650 first-cohort repertoires. The study's findings and limits: Confirmation in vitro established that three CMV-associated chains were specific for CMV antigens. Rarity marked most TCR sequences, yet some public TCRs occurred in many donors. The study flagged approximately 180 TCR beta chains as cytomegalovirus-associated.

A note on this clone: No antigen is known for it.

The CDR3 is made up of 13 amino acids. The germline gives CDR1 MNHNY, CDR2 SVGAGI (reference sequence). Unmatched junction bases numbered 6, after V lost 8 bases and J lost 3 bases. Libraries were prepared by immunoSEQ multiplex PCR; TCRdb keeps only in-frame clonotypes and omits some of them. The sample comprises about 64,000 clones, 90% to 95% of which are singletons, and 5.8% rests with the top ten. The sample taken for sequencing was PBMCs. The sequence was obtained from a young woman in good health and CMV-seropositive. The chain joins TRBV6-6 to TRBJ2-5; TRBD2 matches 7 bases. The CDR3 DNA follows: TGTGCCAGCTGCCCAGCGGGAAAAGAGACCCAGTACTTC. It encodes CASCPAGKETQYF.